The 10 T cell receptor beta chains in this list originate from one sample, sequenced in a study of shared clonotypes between healthy human individuals. The assay was immunoSEQ multiplex PCR, and TCRdb's table has in-frame clones only and misses some. Seen here are 2 million to 3 million clones, roughly 93% observed once, and the top ten hold 0.36%. The sample was naive CD4+ T cells from PBMCs. Indicated subset: CD45RA+ positively selected. These TCRs come from a young man in good health. Some clones in this sample may be carry-over from other donors' samples.

This chain's CDR3 is CASSYGVSYYEQYF. DNA for the CDR3: TGTGCCAGCAGTTACGGCGTCAGCTATTACGAGCAGTACTTC. V usage is TRBV6-5 and J usage is TRBJ2-7, with no clear D. The CDR3 is made up of 14 amino acids. Germline loops: CDR1 MNHEY, CDR2 SVGAGI. V was trimmed by 2 bases and J by 4 bases, leaving 12 bases between them.

The rearrangement uses TRBV7-2 and TRBJ1-5, with D tentatively TRBD1 (6 bases). V was trimmed by 5 bases and J by 3 bases, leaving 14 bases between them. This CDR3 is built from 15 residues. Germline V lookup: CDR1 SGHTA, CDR2 FQGNSA. The CDR3 DNA reads as TGTGCCAGCAGCCTCCTGGGGGGCTACAATCAGCCCCAGCATTTT. Translated, it gives CASSLLGGYNQPQHF.

This rearrangement joins TRBV19 to TRBJ1-5; 9 bases agree with TRBD1. The CDR3 runs 17 residues. Germline trimming cut 2 bases from V and 6 bases from J; bases unmatched to any gene: 11. Germline V gene sequence: CDR1 LNHDA, CDR2 SQIVND (reference sequence). The CDR3 nucleotides read TGTGCCAGTAGTATACCCCGGACAGGGGCCCTCGGTCAGCCCCAGCATTTT. Protein sequence: CASSIPRTGALGQPQHF.

This chain links TRBV12-5 with TRBJ2-2; 7 nucleotides line up with TRBD1. With V trimmed by 4 bases and J by 3 bases, 2 bases remained unmatched. This CDR3 contains 14 residues. Germline lookup yields CDR1 LGHNT and CDR2 FRNRAP. DNA of the CDR3: TGTGCTAGTGGTTCGGGACAGCACACCGGGGAGCTGTTTTTT. Translating gives CASGSGQHTGELFF.

The rearrangement joins TRBV28 to TRBJ1-1; D gene uncertain. Germline values: CDR1 MDHEN, CDR2 SYDVKM. The CDR3 covers 13 residues. V was cut by 7 bases and J by 1 base, with 10 bases left in between. In DNA form, the CDR3 reads TGTGCCAGCACCCTCGCAACGAACACTGAAGCTTTCTTT. Protein: CASTLATNTEAFF.

The CDR3 spells CASSISPGIGAAEQFF. The CDR3 DNA reads TGTGCCAGTAGTATTTCCCCAGGGATAGGGGCGGCTGAGCAGTTCTTC. This chain joins TRBV19 and TRBJ2-1; maybe TRBD1 (5 bases). Looked up from germline, CDR1 is LNHDA and CDR2 is SQIVND (reference sequence). Trimming removed 3 bases at V and 9 bases at J, with 21 bases between. CDR3 length equals 16 residues.

The gene calls are TRBV5-4 and TRBJ1-2; 8 bases align to TRBD1. The trim removed 2 bases at V and 7 bases at J, leaving 7 bases unmatched. CDR1 SGHNT and CDR2 YYREEE come from the germline V gene (reference sequence). The CDR3 runs 14 residues. CDR3 amino acids: CASSFQGASAGYTF. The CDR3 DNA follows: TGTGCCAGCAGCTTCCAGGGGGCGTCTGCTGGCTACACCTTC.

The chain has TRBV19 and TRBJ2-7; 8 nucleotides match TRBD1. CDR3 length: 17 residues. V shed 3 bases and J 3 bases; nucleotides not matched to a gene: 13. Germline lookup yields CDR1 LNHDA and CDR2 SQIVND (reference sequence). CDR3 sequence: CASSIGQGAPHGYEQYF. CDR3 sequence (DNA): TGTGCCAGTAGTATTGGGCAGGGGGCCCCTCACGGCTACGAGCAGTACTTC.

V usage is TRBV9 and J usage is TRBJ2-7; a weak D match, TRBD1 (7 bases). From germline, CDR1 is SGDLS and CDR2 YYNGEE. The ends were cut back, 6 bases at V and 6 bases at J, with 13 bases in the middle. This CDR3 contains 12 residues. This CDR3 reads CASIHQGGEQYF. The CDR3 nucleotides are TGTGCCAGCATTCATCAGGGGGGCGAGCAGTACTTC.

J is TRBJ1-2 and V is TRBV13; unclear D gene. The CDR3 covers 15 residues. The V gene's germline CDR1 is PRHDT and CDR2 FYEKMQ (reference sequence). The ends were cut back, 0 bases at V and 8 bases at J, with 16 bases in the middle. CDR3 DNA: TGTGCCAGCAGCTTAGGGTGGCAGGATCTCGGGGGCTACACCTTC. This codes for CASSLGWQDLGGYTF.